This TCR beta chain was recorded in a study of naive and memory T cell subsets. Study findings and constraints: From naive to CM, EM and EMRA, diversity decreased and Gini increased. Expression changes during T cell differentiation may affect RNA-based TCR counts.

This clonotype was counted many times. What it recognizes is unknown. Two oligonucleotides, mixed equimolar, formed the beta constant-region primer covering TRBC1 and TRBC2. TCRdb reprocessed the UMI-ligation and nested PCR reads via MiXCR and lists one record per CDR3 protein. The sample yields some 21,000 distinct CDR3 sequences, 8% to 13% seen once. The V end was cut by 2 bases, the J end by 4 bases, with 9 bases between. The CDR3 is made up of 13 amino acids. Germline CDR1 KGHSH, CDR2 LQKENI. This TCR was recovered from a human donor in good health. The specimen sequenced was central memory CD8+ T cells from blood. The J gene is TRBJ2-7, the V gene TRBV18; D gene unclear. CDR3 region: CASSPEDTYEQYF. The CDR3, as DNA: TGTGCCAGCTCACCAGAAGACACTTACGAGCAGTACTTC.